The sequence of this T cell receptor (beta chain) was determined in a study of CD8 T cells in Susac syndrome. Purification of the CD8+ and CD4+ T cells relied on negative isolation, and TEMRA cells underwent FACS enrichment. A quantity of roughly 0.5 to 1 ug RNA underwent reverse transcription using random hexamers. TCR beta CDR3 was amplified by immunoSEQ covering 54 Vbeta and 13 Jbeta. TCRdb fed the immunoSEQ multiplex PCR reads into MiXCR, producing one record per CDR3 protein. This repertoire shows approximately 270,000 distinct CDR3 sequences, 90% to 95% found once; its top ten account for around 0.07%. Germline V gene sequence: CDR1 LNHDA, CDR2 SQIVND (reference sequence). Trimming removed 9 bases from V and 7 bases from J, with 19 bases in between. The CDR3 is 15 amino acids.

This chain links TRBV19 with TRBJ1-6; possible D gene TRBD1, 6 bases. The sequenced sample was CD4+ T cells from PBMCs. The clonotype was recovered from a human donor with multiple sclerosis. This CDR3 reads CASGTPDRSNSPLHF. The CDR3 DNA follows: TGTGCCAGCGGCACTCCTGACAGGAGCAATTCACCCCTCCACTTT.